Below, 25 T cell receptor beta chains from the same sample are listed, as sequenced in a study of identical twins. TCRdb recomputed calls from the 5' RACE reads with MiXCR, one row per CDR3 protein. Among 310,000 or so distinct CDR3 sequences, 8.5% to 9.5% were seen once, and the ten largest hold roughly 7%. The data were also submitted as part of a second study, on yellow fever vaccine responses in identical twins.

Material for sequencing was CD8+ T cells sorted from blood. The receptors come from a woman younger than 30 in good health.

About this clonotype itself: This clone may be a read error of a much larger clone one base away. V usage is TRBV4-3 and J usage is TRBJ2-3; 7 nucleotides agree with TRBD1. The CDR3 sequence is 16 residues long. Germline assignment: CDR1 LGHNA and CDR2 YSLEER. CDR3 protein: CASSQDHAGGTDMQYF. DNA of the CDR3: TGCGCCAGCAGCCAAGATCATGCAGGGGGAACAGATATGCAGTATTTT.

Many counts were recorded for this clonotype. The chain joins TRBV5-1 to TRBJ2-1; D call uncertain. Germline V gene sequence: CDR1 SGHRS, CDR2 YFSETQ. Trimming stripped 0 bases from V and 6 bases from J, with 4 bases between. The CDR3 contains 12 residues. The CDR3 DNA follows: TGCGCCAGCAGCTTGGTTCCCAATGAGCAGTTCTTC. Encoded protein: CASSLVPNEQFF.

The chain carries TRBV25-1 and TRBJ2-1; the D is unclear. This CDR3 has 13 amino acids. The germline V and J ends were trimmed by 1 base and 9 bases, with 10 bases remaining between them. Germline V lookup: CDR1 MGHDK, CDR2 SYGVNS. In nucleotides, the CDR3 is TGTGCCAGCAGTGAATTAGGCCAGACTGAGCAGTTCTTC. Its protein is CASSELGQTEQFF. Full variable domain (rest looked up from reference TRBV25-1 and TRBJ2-1): EADIYQTPRYLVIGTGKKITLECSQTMGHDKMYWYQQDPGMELHLIHYSYGVNSTEKGDLSSESTVSRIRTEHFPLTLESARPSHTSQYLCASSELGQTEQFFGPGTRLTVL.

In this sample, this clonotype turned up a few times. This rearrangement joins TRBV29-1 to TRBJ2-3; D gene uncertain. Germline loops: CDR1 SQVTM, CDR2 ANQGSEA. The CDR3 totals 14 residues. Trimming removed 4 bases at V and 0 bases at J, with 11 bases between. CDR3 region: CSVGEQHSTDTQYF. The CDR3 DNA reads as TGCAGCGTTGGCGAACAGCATAGCACAGATACGCAGTATTTT.

The table lists this clonotype with a few counts. The J gene is TRBJ2-2, the V gene TRBV28; no reliable D call. This CDR3 is 13 amino acids long. Germline V gives CDR1 MDHEN, CDR2 SYDVKM. The V gene lost 1 base and the J gene lost 6 bases, with 6 bases spanning the gap. The CDR3 sequence is CASSLLRSGELFF. Written as DNA, the CDR3 is TGTGCCAGCAGTTTATTGAGGTCCGGGGAGCTGTTTTTT.

CDR3 bases: TGTGCCAGCAACTACCGGGACTACGAAGAGACCCAGTACTTC. It codes for CASNYRDYEETQYF. This chain links TRBV2 with TRBJ2-5, with TRBD2 identical over 7 bases. Trimming cost V 7 bases and J 3 bases; bases outside gene matches: 8. The CDR3 has 14 residues. Germline values: CDR1 SNHLY, CDR2 FYNNEI.

There are many counts of this clonotype. The V and J genes are TRBV27 and TRBJ1-6, with D unresolved. The CDR3 runs to 16 residues. CDR1 and CDR2 (germline): MNHEY, SMNVEV (reference sequence). V dropped 3 bases and J dropped 2 bases, with 11 bases sitting between them. In nucleotides, the CDR3 is TGTGCCAGCAGTTTGGGCGCCGGGGCCTATAATTCACCCCTCCACTTT. Residues: CASSLGAGAYNSPLHF.

This clonotype appeared many times. The chain employs TRBV20-1 and TRBJ2-5, with 9 bases that match TRBD1. The CDR3 has 15 residues. The ends lost 3 bases at V and 1 base at J; junction bases unmatched: 6. Looked up from germline, CDR1 is DFQATT and CDR2 is SNEGSKA (reference sequence). The CDR3 here is CSASGTGIPQETQYF. The CDR3 nucleotides are TGCAGTGCTAGCGGGACAGGGATTCCCCAAGAGACCCAGTACTTC.

This chain uses TRBV11-2 with TRBJ1-1; 9 bases fit TRBD1. Germline CDR1 SGHAT, CDR2 FQNNGV. This CDR3 spans 16 amino acids. Germline trimming cut 5 bases from V and 2 bases from J; bases unmatched to any gene: 9. The CDR3 loop is CASSAAGTGINTEAFF. CDR3 coding DNA: TGTGCCAGCAGCGCCGCCGGGACAGGGATTAACACTGAAGCTTTCTTT. Supplemented by reference TRBV11-2 and TRBJ1-1, the full variable domain reads EAGVAQSPRYKIIEKRQSVAFWCNPISGHATLYWYQQILGQGPKLLIQFQNNGVVDDSQLPKDRFSAERLKGVDSTLKIQPAKLEDSAVYLCASSAAGTGINTEAFFGQGTRLTVV.

The chain has TRBV19 and TRBJ2-7; no firm D call. Germline V gene sequence: CDR1 LNHDA, CDR2 SQIVND (reference sequence). The V and J ends lost 3 bases and 4 bases respectively, with 13 bases between them. This CDR3 has 14 amino acids. CDR3 amino acids: CASSIPAFPYEQYF. The CDR3 nucleotides are TGTGCCAGTAGTATCCCGGCCTTTCCGTACGAGCAGTACTTC.

This clonotype was recorded at least ten times. The V and J genes are TRBV5-6 and TRBJ2-3, with D perhaps TRBD1 (6 bases). The length of the CDR3 is 14 residues. Trimming stripped 4 bases from V and 3 bases from J, with 12 bases between. Germline CDR1 is SGHDT and CDR2 is YYEEEE. The CDR3 loop is CASSRTEKTDTQYF. DNA of the CDR3: TGTGCCAGCAGCAGGACAGAAAAAACAGATACGCAGTATTTT.

The chain couples TRBV6-1 to TRBJ2-1; D might be TRBD1 (5 bases). The CDR3 loop spans 14 amino acids. V lost 7 bases to trimming and J lost 2 bases, with 12 bases between them. Looked up from germline, CDR1 is MNHNS and CDR2 is SASEGT. The CDR3 nucleotides read TGTGCCAGCATGGGCCAGGGTGCCTACAATGAGCAGTTCTTC. This codes for CASMGQGAYNEQFF.

This sequence joins TRBV25-1 and TRBJ2-5; D remains unclear. This CDR3 contains 14 residues. Germline V lookup: CDR1 MGHDK, CDR2 SYGVNS. V lost 4 bases, J lost 5 bases, and 14 bases lay in between. In DNA, the CDR3 is TGTGCCAGCAGTGGAGTACCCGGCCGGGAGACCCAGTACTTC. Its protein product is CASSGVPGRETQYF.

CDR3 protein: CASSLASYTDTQYF. CDR3 coding DNA: TGTGCCAGCAGCTTAGCAAGCTACACAGATACGCAGTATTTT. The chain is built from TRBV13 and TRBJ2-3; D unresolved. This CDR3 is 14 amino acids long. CDR1 is PRHDT, CDR2 FYEKMQ, per germline (reference sequence). Trimming took 1 base from V and 2 from J, leaving 7 bases between them.

The chain has TRBV11-2 and TRBJ2-7, with D perhaps TRBD2 (7 bases). Germline CDR1 reads SGHAT; CDR2 reads FQNNGV. The V end lost 5 bases, the J end lost 6 bases, and 29 bases lay between the germline ends. This CDR3 spans 18 amino acids. The CDR3 loop reads CASSPRGSVGGRALEQYF. CDR3 bases: TGTGCCAGCAGCCCTAGGGGGTCAGTCGGGGGGAGGGCCCTCGAGCAGTACTTC.

J is TRBJ2-1 and V is TRBV6-2 or TRBV6-3, with D tentatively TRBD1 (6 bases). Germline V gene sequence: CDR1 MNHEY, CDR2 SVGEGT. The V end was cut by 2 bases, the J end by 10 bases, with 12 bases between. The CDR3 loop spans 13 amino acids. The CDR3 protein is CASSYGPGTEQFF. The CDR3, as DNA: TGTGCCAGCAGTTACGGCCCCGGGACAGAGCAGTTCTTC.

This clonotype showed up many times. V gene TRBV20-1 combines with J gene TRBJ1-2; tentatively, D is TRBD1 (5 bases). Germline CDR1 DFQATT, CDR2 SNEGSKA (reference sequence). The CDR3 covers 14 residues. Trimming shortened V by 2 bases and J by 3 bases, and 13 bases separated the two germline ends. The CDR3 is CSARIWGADYGYTF. CDR3 DNA: TGCAGTGCTAGAATCTGGGGCGCGGACTATGGCTACACCTTC.

This clonotype was recorded only once. As DNA, the CDR3 is TGTGCCAGCAGCTTAGAGCGGGGACTTCCACTAGAGGGGAACACAGATACGCAGTATTTT. This gives the protein CASSLERGLPLEGNTDTQYF. The V and J genes are TRBV7-8 and TRBJ2-3; 7 bases are shared with TRBD2. V shed 1 base and J 2 bases; nucleotides not matched to a gene: 18. Germline V CDR1 and CDR2: SGHVS, FQNEAQ. The CDR3 has 20 residues.

This clonotype was counted between two and nine times. V usage is TRBV29-1 and J usage is TRBJ2-7; 8 bases are shared with TRBD2. The CDR3 is made up of 15 amino acids. Germline values: CDR1 SQVTM, CDR2 ANQGSEA. V lost 6 bases, J lost 4 bases, and 14 bases stayed unmatched. Here the CDR3 reads CSVDRGSGNAYEQYF. DNA of the CDR3: TGCAGCGTAGATCGAGGTAGCGGGAATGCATACGAGCAGTACTTC.

This clonotype was seen only a few times. This chain connects TRBV20-1 to TRBJ2-7; 9 bases are shared with TRBD1. The length of the CDR3 is 13 residues. Germline values: CDR1 DFQATT, CDR2 SNEGSKA (reference sequence). Here the CDR3 reads CSVRDRVSYEQYF. The CDR3 coding sequence is TGCAGCGTCCGGGACAGGGTCTCCTACGAGCAGTACTTC.

In its sample, this clonotype was seen a few times. This chain links TRBV20-1 with TRBJ2-7, with 7 nucleotides matching TRBD1. The V segment lost 5 bases and the J segment 4 bases; nucleotides outside the gene matches: 11. Germline V gene lookup returns CDR1 DFQATT and CDR2 SNEGSKA (reference sequence). The CDR3 totals 14 residues. This chain's CDR3 is CSAQPGTELYEQYF. In DNA, the CDR3 is TGCAGTGCTCAACCCGGGACAGAGTTGTACGAGCAGTACTTC.

The chain uses TRBV20-1 and TRBJ2-3; D is possibly TRBD2 (6 bases). CDR3 length: 15 residues. Germline CDR1 reads DFQATT; CDR2 reads SNEGSKA (reference sequence). The V end lost 4 bases, the J end lost 3 bases, and 17 bases lay between the germline ends. CDR3 in amino acids: CSATILAVRTDTQYF. The CDR3, as DNA: TGCAGTGCTACTATCTTAGCGGTTCGGACAGATACGCAGTATTTT.

The chain combines TRBV12-3 or TRBV12-4 with TRBJ2-3, with TRBD2 matching over 13 bases. CDR3 size: 17 residues. V gave up 6 bases and J gave up 2 bases; unmatched junction bases: 8. The DNA of the CDR3 is TGTGCCAGCAGCCTTCGACTAGCGGGGGGATACACAGATACGCAGTATTTT. It specifies CASSLRLAGGYTDTQYF.

This clonotype was seen a few times. The chain employs TRBV29-1 and TRBJ1-1, with a tentative D call TRBD1 (5 bases). Germline V gene lookup returns CDR1 SQVTM and CDR2 ANQGSEA. V was cut by 4 bases and J by 5 bases, with 17 bases left in between. The CDR3 totals 14 residues. The CDR3 region has the DNA TGCAGCGTTGTTTTGGGTGCGGGGGTTACTGAAGCTTTCTTT. Protein product: CSVVLGAGVTEAFF.

At least ten counts were recorded for this clonotype. The CDR3 sequence: CASSLERREANYGYTF. CDR3 coding DNA: TGTGCCAGCAGTCTGGAACGGCGGGAGGCTAACTATGGCTACACCTTC. The chain recombines TRBV28 with TRBJ1-2; no definite D call. The germline V and J ends were trimmed by 5 bases and 0 bases, with 16 bases remaining between them. The CDR3 consists of 16 residues. Looked up from germline, CDR1 is MDHEN and CDR2 is SYDVKM.